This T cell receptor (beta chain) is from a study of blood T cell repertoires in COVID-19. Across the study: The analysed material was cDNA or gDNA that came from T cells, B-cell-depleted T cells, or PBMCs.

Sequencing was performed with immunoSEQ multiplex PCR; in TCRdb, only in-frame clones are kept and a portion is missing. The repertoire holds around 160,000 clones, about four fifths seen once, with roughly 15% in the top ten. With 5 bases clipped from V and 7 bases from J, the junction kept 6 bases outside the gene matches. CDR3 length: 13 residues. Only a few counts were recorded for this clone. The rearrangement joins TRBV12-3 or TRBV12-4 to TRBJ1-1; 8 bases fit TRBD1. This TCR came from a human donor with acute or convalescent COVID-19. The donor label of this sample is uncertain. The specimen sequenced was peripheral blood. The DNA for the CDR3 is TGTGCCAGCAGTCTACAAGGGACAGGTGAAGCTTTCTTT. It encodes CASSLQGTGEAFF.